The 17 T cell receptor beta chains presented below share a single source sample, sequenced in a study of blood T cell repertoires in COVID-19. Method: immunoSEQ multiplex PCR; TCRdb's copy keeps in-frame clones and lacks some. In the table there are 250,000 to 300,000 clones, 80% to 90% of which are singletons. Sequenced sample: peripheral blood. The receptors were sampled from a woman aged 25-40 years with COVID-19, enrolled during active disease.

The chain recombines TRBV3-1 (or the pseudogene TRBV3-2) with TRBJ2-7, with TRBD2 as a possible D gene (5 bases). CDR3 length: 12 residues. Trimming took off 6 bases at V and 4 bases at J, with 10 bases between the two ends. Germline CDR1 is LGHDT and CDR2 is YNNKEL (reference sequence). In DNA form, the CDR3 reads TGTGCCAGCAGTGTAAGGACTTACGAGCAGTACTTC. Its protein is CASSVRTYEQYF.

This rearrangement joins TRBV15 to TRBJ2-1; D is unclear. The ends were cut back, 6 bases at V and 0 bases at J, with 15 bases in the middle. The CDR3 totals 16 residues. Germline-derived CDR1 and CDR2 are LNHNV and YYDKDF (reference sequence). The CDR3 loop is CATRSAATSSYNEQFF. CDR3 DNA: TGTGCCACCAGGTCGGCGGCGACGAGCTCCTACAATGAGCAGTTCTTC.

The rearrangement links TRBV3-1 (or the pseudogene TRBV3-2) to TRBJ2-3; D call uncertain. Germline CDR1 LGHDT, CDR2 YNNKEL (reference sequence). The CDR3 has 15 amino acids. V was cut by 0 bases and J by 6 bases, with 13 bases left in between. CDR3 loop: CASSQDLVGLDTQYF. DNA for the CDR3: TGTGCCAGCAGCCAAGATCTGGTCGGTCTTGATACGCAGTATTTT.

The V call is TRBV2, the J call TRBJ2-3; D uncertain. V lost 6 bases, J lost 4 bases, and 14 bases lay in between. In germline, CDR1 is SNHLY, CDR2 FYNNEI. The CDR3 loop spans 14 amino acids. The CDR3 spells CASRRSDVPDTQYF. The CDR3 nucleotides read TGTGCCAGCAGGAGGTCGGATGTTCCAGATACGCAGTATTTT.

The table lists this clone with a count of one. The chain combines TRBV5-5 with TRBJ2-5; 12 bases map to TRBD2. Germline trimming cut 3 bases from V and 7 bases from J; bases unmatched to any gene: 4. The V gene's germline CDR1 is SGHKS and CDR2 YYEKEE (reference sequence). The CDR3 extends over 14 amino acids. The CDR3 sequence is CASSSPGLAGTQYF. In DNA form, the CDR3 reads TGTGCCAGCAGCTCCCCGGGACTAGCGGGGACCCAGTACTTC.

The chain carries TRBV3-1 (or the pseudogene TRBV3-2) and TRBJ2-3, with TRBD2 matching 8 bases. Germline-derived CDR1 and CDR2 are LGHDT and YNNKEL (reference sequence). Trimming removed 0 bases from V and 6 bases from J; junction bases left unmatched: 8. The CDR3 is made up of 16 amino acids. The CDR3 DNA reads as TGTGCCAGCAGCCAAGACGACCGGGAGGGGATGGATACGCAGTATTTT. This translates into CASSQDDREGMDTQYF.

This clone was seen just once. The rearrangement links TRBV27 to TRBJ2-7; D not certain. V dropped 4 bases and J dropped 3 bases, with 10 bases sitting between them. The CDR3 extends over 13 amino acids. Germline V gene sequence: CDR1 MNHEY, CDR2 SMNVEV (reference sequence). The chain's CDR3 is CASSSLNSYEQYF. DNA for the CDR3: TGTGCCAGCAGTTCTCTTAACAGCTACGAGCAGTACTTC.

This clone was seen once. This chain joins TRBV28 and TRBJ1-2, with D tentatively TRBD1 (5 bases). The CDR3 sequence is 13 residues long. V lost 5 bases and J 4 bases, leaving 11 bases between the germline ends. Germline assignment: CDR1 MDHEN and CDR2 SYDVKM. CDR3 sequence (DNA): TGTGCCAGCAGTCCGGACACCCGCTATGGCTACACCTTC. As protein: CASSPDTRYGYTF.

As to this clone: This same CDR3 is encoded by further DNA sequences in the sample. The chain employs TRBV4-2 and TRBJ1-2, with 7 bases matching TRBD1. V lost 3 bases, J lost 0 bases, and 7 bases stayed unmatched. The CDR3 is 16 amino acids. Germline lookup yields CDR1 LGHNA and CDR2 YNFKEQ. CDR3 bases: TGTGCCAGCAGCCAGCCCGGGACAGCCGCTAACTATGGCTACACCTTC. It encodes CASSQPGTAANYGYTF.

In this sample, this clone turned up once. The chain recombines TRBV7-8 with TRBJ1-6; 7 nucleotides match TRBD1. Germline V gene data show CDR1 as SGHVS and CDR2 as FQNEAQ. Unmatched junction bases numbered 8, after V lost 5 bases and J lost 7 bases. The CDR3 extends over 15 amino acids. CDR3 bases: TGTGCCAGCAGCCCCATCGACAGGGTGAATTCACCCCTCCACTTT. Protein product: CASSPIDRVNSPLHF.

The chain employs TRBV5-1 and TRBJ2-7; D gene ambiguous. This CDR3 spans 14 amino acids. Germline CDR1 reads SGHRS; CDR2 reads YFSETQ. Trimming cost V 4 bases and J 5 bases, with 16 bases left between them. The CDR3 sequence: CASSPENHRDEQYF. The CDR3, as DNA: TGCGCCAGCAGCCCCGAGAACCACCGCGACGAGCAGTACTTC.

The chain joins TRBV11-2 to TRBJ1-1; weak D call: TRBD1 (5 bases). The CDR3 totals 14 residues. V was trimmed by 2 bases and J by 4 bases, leaving 11 bases between them. The germline CDR1 and CDR2 sequences are SGHAT and FQNNGV. The CDR3 loop is CASSLQGSATEAFF. The CDR3 DNA reads as TGTGCCAGCAGCTTACAGGGATCTGCCACTGAAGCTTTCTTT. Filled out from reference TRBV11-2 and TRBJ1-1, the complete variable domain reads EAGVAQSPRYKIIEKRQSVAFWCNPISGHATLYWYQQILGQGPKLLIQFQNNGVVDDSQLPKDRFSAERLKGVDSTLKIQPAKLEDSAVYLCASSLQGSATEAFFGQGTRLTVV.

The V gene is TRBV5-6, the J gene TRBJ2-7; 9 bases agree with TRBD1. The germline V gene has CDR1 SGHDT and CDR2 YYEEEE. The CDR3 contains 13 residues. V shed 3 bases and J 3 bases; nucleotides not matched to a gene: 1. The CDR3 loop is CASSWDRDYEQYF. The CDR3 bases are TGTGCCAGCAGCTGGGACAGGGACTACGAGCAGTACTTC.

In its sample, this clone was seen once. This chain links TRBV11-2 with TRBJ2-3, with a possible D match to TRBD2 (5 bases). The CDR3 contains 16 residues. Trimming pared 5 bases from V and 7 bases from J, leaving 22 bases between. Germline V gene data show CDR1 as SGHAT and CDR2 as FQNNGV. The CDR3 loop reads CASSLSPDGVGYTQYF. The CDR3 nucleotides are TGTGCCAGCAGCCTATCGCCGGACGGGGTGGGGTATACGCAGTATTTT.

A single count supports this clone. This rearrangement joins TRBV6-6 to TRBJ2-7; possible D gene TRBD1, 6 bases. Germline CDR1 and CDR2: MNHNY and SVGAGI (reference sequence). The CDR3 extends over 13 amino acids. V lost 4 bases and J 5 bases, leaving 12 bases between the germline ends. This CDR3 reads CASSSPGDHEQYF. The CDR3 region has the DNA TGTGCCAGCAGTTCCCCAGGGGACCACGAGCAGTACTTC.

The chain carries TRBV5-6 and TRBJ1-5; 7 nucleotides match TRBD1. CDR3 size: 15 residues. V was clipped by 3 bases and J by 6 bases; unmatched bases: 9. CDR1 and CDR2 from the germline V gene are SGHDT and YYEEEE. In nucleotides, the CDR3 is TGTGCCAGCAGCTCACTCGGGACAGCAATTCAGCCCCAGCATTTT. It is translated as CASSSLGTAIQPQHF.

This clone was counted a few times. The CDR3 loop is CASSLDLGGTGNTIYF. CDR3 in DNA: TGCGCCAGCAGCCTGGATTTGGGGGGAACTGGAAACACCATATATTTT. This chain connects TRBV5-1 to TRBJ1-3; maybe TRBD1 (5 bases). CDR1 and CDR2 (germline): SGHRS, YFSETQ. Trimming pared 4 bases from V and 2 bases from J, leaving 16 bases between. The CDR3 is 16 residues long. Full variable domain (missing parts from reference TRBV5-1 and TRBJ1-3): KAGVTQTPRYLIKTRGQQVTLSCSPISGHRSVSWYQQTPGQGLQFLFEYFSETQRNKGNFPGRFSGRQFSNSRSEMNVSTLELGDSALYLCASSLDLGGTGNTIYFGEGSWLTVV.